This T cell receptor beta chain was sequenced during a study of cytomegalovirus exposure and HLA in healthy donors. Trimming left V 5 bases short and J 0 bases short, with 13 bases between. Germline loops: CDR1 SGHTA, CDR2 FQGNSA. The CDR3 has 15 residues. 60 Vbeta and 13 Jbeta primers were used in PCR. The protocol was immunoSEQ multiplex PCR, while the TCRdb copy is restricted to in-frame clones and leaves out a portion. This table has approximately 100,000 clones, 76% appearing once. This rearrangement joins TRBV7-2 to TRBJ1-1; D is ambiguous. The sequence was obtained from a woman between 50 and 59 years old in good health and CMV-seropositive. The specimen sequenced was PBMCs. In DNA form, the CDR3 reads TGTGCCAGCAGCCCGGTACAGACCATGAACACTGAAGCTTTCTTT. Its protein is CASSPVQTMNTEAFF.